The T cell receptor (beta chain) described here comes from a study of CD8 T cells in Susac syndrome (dated by TCRdb to about 2019). About the study as a whole: Whether CD8+ T cell activation and differentiation in Susac syndrome was antigen driven was tested using repertoire sequencing.

RNA was extracted using the RNeasy kit, and about 0.5 to 1 ug of the RNA was reverse transcribed with random hexamers. TCR beta CDR3 regions were amplified with the immunoSEQ multiplex PCR assay covering 54 Vbeta and 13 Jbeta segments. PCR amplification bias was corrected using a synthetic template baseline for primer optimization and computational correction. The original methods were these. Only productive sequences were kept, with reads annotated to V, D and J genes according to IMGT and analyzed in immunoSEQ Analyzer. Clonality was calculated as one minus the Shannon entropy normalized by log2 of the number of productive unique sequences. For each patient and control, public and private clones were evaluated within the 100 most prevalent clones. Susac-specific clones were defined as absent from healthy and MS cohorts, 1052 published viral clones and other ImmuneACCESS disease sequences. In TCRdb, the public reads were trimmed at Q25 with fastp and aligned with MiXCR, with productive beta chains retained. For every CDR3 protein sequence, its rows merge into one entry that carries the most common genes and DNA. TCRdb, rather than the study authors, made the V and J calls. For this sample there are about 200,000 distinct CDR3 sequences; over 85% appear just once. 0.1% of the sample belongs to the ten largest clones.

About this clonotype: Its antigen remains undetermined. Base-call qualities are not available, and no considerably larger clone is one nucleotide away.

Peripheral blood CD8+ and CD4+ T cells from healthy donors, Susac syndrome patients and multiple sclerosis patients were profiled by high-throughput TCR beta sequencing. The healthy donors served as controls matched for age and sex. CD8+ TEMRA cells were enriched by FACS, while bulk CD8+ and CD4+ T cells were purified by magnetic negative isolation. Blood was collected in EDTA tubes and processed within 24 hours, with PBMCs isolated through density gradient centrifugation. PBMCs intended for TCR sequencing were cryopreserved in liquid nitrogen and were subsequently thawed in a 37 degrees C water bath. The sorted or isolated CD4+, CD8+ and CD8+ TEMRA cells reached a purity of at least 90%. What the authors observed across the whole study: The study acknowledged that relatively few individuals were included in the TCR sequencing and HLA analysis.

The sequenced sample was CD4+ T cells from PBMCs. This clonotype was obtained from a human donor in good health.

The CDR3 region: CSATRVFGQGRSDTQYF. Here is the DNA: TGCAGTGCTACGAGGGTATTTGGACAGGGGAGATCAGATACGCAGTATTTT. This receptor chain uses TRBV20-1 and TRBJ2-3; 9 middle bases align to TRBD1. Based on the germline V gene (reference sequence), the CDR1 and CDR2 sequences are DFQATT and SNEGSKA. Trimming removed 4 bases from V and 4 bases from J; the gene matches leave 15 bases unexplained. Inclusive of the bounding cysteine and phenylalanine, the CDR3 is 17 residues long. The retained sequence is limited to the CDR3, 51 bases, with the frame set at the first base.